This T cell receptor (beta chain) emerged from a study of T cell responses to AZD1222 COVID-19 vaccine. Study at large: Pooled in the analysis were second doses at about 4 or about 12 weeks. Study conclusions and caveats: Repertoire sampling occurred only after the peak T cell response. Per reports, nearly half of all spike-specific TCRs target regions that are unmutated in variants. Along spike, vaccine-associated CD4 TCRs were found throughout, with dominance at 160-218 and 743-854.

The CDR3 runs 16 residues. Germline loops: CDR1 LNHDA, CDR2 SQIVND (reference sequence). V was trimmed by 1 base and J by 0 bases, leaving 10 bases between them. Sequenced by immunoSEQ multiplex PCR; TCRdb stores in-frame clones only, minus some. The top ten clones hold 4% to 5.5% of a sample with about 160,000 clones, approximately 89% of them seen once. As for this clone: Its antigen is currently unknown.

V gene TRBV19 combines with J gene TRBJ1-5, with D uncertain. Sample: peripheral blood, taken on day 0 of AZD1222 vaccination. The sequence was obtained from an adult in good health. CDR3 sequence: CASSIGELYSNQPQHF. CDR3 nucleotide sequence: TGTGCCAGTAGTATAGGAGAGTTGTATAGCAATCAGCCCCAGCATTTT.